The T cell receptor (beta chain) described here comes from a study of T-cell reconstitution after alpha-beta-depleted transplantation in children. General study points: It was reported that alpha-beta T cells came from several hundred expanded graft clones (about two months after transplant). Surviving thymic progenitors and recipient T cells were the source of high TCRbeta diversity at day 60 in some patients. By one year post-transplant, T-cell counts and diversity largely arose from T cells that were newly produced.

Preparation of the TCRbeta library used unique molecular identifiers. TCRdb reprocessed the PCR reads with MiXCR, giving one entry per CDR3 protein. The sample has over 450,000 distinct CDR3 sequences, roughly 10% seen once. In the case of this clonotype: Its antigen is not known.

Trimming cost V 5 bases and J 2 bases; bases outside gene matches: 6. Looked up from germline, CDR1 is KGHSH and CDR2 is LQKENI. The CDR3 extends over 15 amino acids. This receptor was identified in a child under 10 years old with inherited bone marrow failure, due to receive a stem cell transplant. Sequenced material: PBMCs, taken before TCRalphabeta/CD19-depleted stem cell transplant. The chain combines TRBV18 with TRBJ1-5, with 7 bases aligning to TRBD1. The CDR3 sequence: CASSDRQGGNQPQHF. DNA for the CDR3: TGTGCCAGCTCAGATCGACAGGGCGGCAATCAGCCCCAGCATTTT.